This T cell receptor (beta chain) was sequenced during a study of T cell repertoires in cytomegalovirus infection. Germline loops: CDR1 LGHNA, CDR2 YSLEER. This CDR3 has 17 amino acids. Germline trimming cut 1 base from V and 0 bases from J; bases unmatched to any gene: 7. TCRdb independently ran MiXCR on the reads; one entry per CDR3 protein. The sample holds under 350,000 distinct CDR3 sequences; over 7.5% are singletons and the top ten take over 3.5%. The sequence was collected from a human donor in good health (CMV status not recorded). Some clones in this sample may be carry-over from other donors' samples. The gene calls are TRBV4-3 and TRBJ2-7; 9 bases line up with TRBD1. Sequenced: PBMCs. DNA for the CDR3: TGCGCCAGCAGCCAAGTACGGACAGGGGAAAGCTCCTACGAGCAGTACTTC. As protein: CASSQVRTGESSYEQYF.